A single sample is the source of the 19 T cell receptor beta chains below, sequenced in a study of Ad26.COV2.S vaccination and SARS-CoV-2 variants (dated by TCRdb to the early 2020s). The intended sense of this specimen's treatment or condition label: 15 to 20 received Ad26.COV2.S at low or high dose, single or two shots; 5 received placebo; per-sample allocation not given. For vaccine and placebo recipients, the sequenced repertoires came from samples collected on day 63 after the first injection. Receptors were amplified or captured by the immunoSEQ multiplex PCR assay. As stored in TCRdb, this immuneACCESS dataset retains in-frame rearrangements with V and J assigned. A fraction of the clones does not appear; measured against another copy, unresolved V genes explain less than half of the discrepancy, and the remainder lacks a known reason. The sample yields about 430,000 clones; approximately 90% were counted once. Clones ranked in the top ten supply roughly an eighth of the sample.

The starting material was peripheral blood, obtained in a trial of Ad26.COV2.S vaccine versus placebo. Receptors were obtained from a person between 18 and 59 years old who received the Ad26.COV2.S COVID-19 vaccine or a placebo.

This chain connects TRBV5-6 to TRBJ2-7; D is unclear. CDR1 is SGHDT and CDR2 is YYEEEE in the germline V gene. This CDR3 is 13 amino acids long. The germline V and J ends were trimmed by 0 bases and 7 bases, with 11 bases remaining between them. Here the CDR3 DNA reads TGTGCCAGCAGCTTGGCCCAGGCTACAGAGCAGTACTTC. It is translated as CASSLAQATEQYF. Based on the CDR3 plus reference TRBV5-6 and TRBJ2-7, the full variable domain is DAGVTQSPTHLIKTRGQQVTLRCSPKSGHDTVSWYQQALGQGPQFIFQYYEEEERQRGNFPDRFSGHQFPNYSSELNVNALLLGDSALYLCASSLAQATEQYFGPGTRLTVT.

J is TRBJ2-7 and V is TRBV5-4, with 9 bases lining up with TRBD2. The V gene end was trimmed by 0 bases and the J gene end by 7 bases; junction bases not matched to a gene: 2. Germline V gene lookup returns CDR1 SGHNT and CDR2 YYREEE (reference sequence). The CDR3 length is 13 residues. The CDR3 region has the DNA TGTGCCAGCAGCTTGGGAGGACTAGCGGAGCAGTACTTC. It specifies CASSLGGLAEQYF.

The chain has TRBV2 and TRBJ1-6, with 12 bases aligning to TRBD1. The CDR3 runs 13 residues. Germline CDR1 and CDR2: SNHLY and FYNNEI. The trim removed 6 bases at V and 10 bases at J, leaving 1 base unmatched. The CDR3 bases are TGTGCCAGCAGGGGACAGGGGGCATCACCCCTCCACTTT. Its translation is CASRGQGASPLHF.

This chain uses TRBV19 with TRBJ2-1, with 10 bases lining up with TRBD2. V gave up 1 base and J gave up 9 bases; unmatched junction bases: 9. The germline CDR1 and CDR2 sequences are LNHDA and SQIVND (reference sequence). There are 16 residues in the CDR3. The CDR3 region has the DNA TGTGCCAGTAGTATAGGGGGAGTGGCTAGCGGGAGTGAGCAGTTCTTC. This encodes CASSIGGVASGSEQFF.

CDR3 sequence reads: CASSYSDGGSPLHF. CDR3 DNA: TGTGCCAGCAGTTACTCAGATGGTGGTTCACCCCTCCACTTT. The V gene is TRBV6-5, the J gene TRBJ1-6; no clear D gene. V was pared by 0 bases and J by 9 bases, with 9 bases between. The germline gives CDR1 MNHEY, CDR2 SVGAGI. The CDR3 totals 14 residues.

Concerning this clone: Other DNA sequences of this sample code for an identical CDR3. The rearrangement joins TRBV19 to TRBJ2-7; 12 positions agree with TRBD2. The CDR3 contains 14 residues. Trimming cost V 5 bases and J 4 bases; bases outside gene matches: 3. Germline V gives CDR1 LNHDA, CDR2 SQIVND (reference sequence). The chain's CDR3 is CASSPGTSGYEQYF. The CDR3 nucleotides are TGTGCCAGTAGTCCCGGGACTAGCGGGTACGAGCAGTACTTC.

V is TRBV5-4 and J is TRBJ1-1, with 7 bases fitting TRBD1. The CDR3 length is 14 residues. V lost 4 bases to trimming and J lost 7 bases; unmatched junction nucleotides: 10. The germline V gene has CDR1 SGHNT and CDR2 YYREEE (reference sequence). CDR3 in DNA: TGTGCCAGCAGCCCGGAAGCTGCAGGGGGTGAAGCTTTCTTT. Translating gives CASSPEAAGGEAFF. The full variable domain, its missing parts supplied by reference TRBV5-4 and TRBJ1-1, is ETGVTQSPTHLIKTRGQQVTLRCSSQSGHNTVSWYQQALGQGPQFIFQYYREEENGRGNFPPRFSGLQFPNYSSELNVNALELDDSALYLCASSPEAAGGEAFFGQGTRLTVV.

This clone was seen a single time. The V and J genes are TRBV19 and TRBJ1-3; 8 bases are a match to TRBD1. Germline values: CDR1 LNHDA, CDR2 SQIVND (reference sequence). The CDR3 runs 12 residues. V shed 7 bases, J shed 7 bases, and the junction held 3 bases outside the gene matches. The CDR3 is CASTRTGNTIYF. Here the CDR3 DNA reads TGTGCCAGTACCCGGACAGGGAACACCATATATTTT.

The V call is TRBV30, the J call TRBJ1-2; D not resolved. Germline lookup yields CDR1 GTSNPN and CDR2 SVGIG (reference sequence). Trimming removed 0 bases from V and 1 base from J, with 9 bases in between. This CDR3 spans 14 amino acids. For the CDR3, the DNA is TGTGCCTGGAGTGTCGAGAGCAGTAACTATGGCTACACCTTC. Amino acid sequence: CAWSVESSNYGYTF.

The CDR3 DNA reads as TGTGCCATCAGCGATCCGGGACTAGTAAACAATGAGCAGTTCTTC. Its protein is CAISDPGLVNNEQFF. The chain combines TRBV10-3 with TRBJ2-1, with 8 bases matching TRBD2. The CDR3 runs 15 residues. J gave up 5 bases and V 6 bases, and 9 bases lay outside the gene matches. Germline CDR1 is ENHRY and CDR2 is SYGVKD.

The CDR3 sequence is CASSVGANTGELFF. CDR3 sequence (DNA): TGCGCCAGCAGTGTCGGTGCGAACACCGGGGAGCTGTTTTTT. V gene TRBV5-1 combines with J gene TRBJ2-2, with D hard to call. V was trimmed by 5 bases and J by 0 bases, leaving 8 bases between them. Germline V gene lookup returns CDR1 SGHRS and CDR2 YFSETQ. The CDR3 loop spans 14 amino acids.

V usage is TRBV4-1 and J usage is TRBJ1-2; 8 nucleotides agree with TRBD1. The germline V gene has CDR1 MGHRA and CDR2 YSYEKL. The CDR3 is 16 residues long. V lost 1 base, J lost 6 bases, and 10 bases stayed unmatched. The CDR3 coding sequence is TGCGCCAGCAGCCAAGCTGTCAGGGGGCGTCGGGATGGCTACACCTTC. Translation gives CASSQAVRGRRDGYTF.

This clone occurred a few times. This chain connects TRBV19 to TRBJ1-6; perhaps TRBD1 as D (5 bases). V shed 7 bases and J shed 10 bases, with 23 bases lying between them. The CDR3 spans 16 residues. Germline V gene sequence: CDR1 LNHDA, CDR2 SQIVND (reference sequence). This CDR3 is CASIPRAGASGSPLHF. DNA for the CDR3: TGTGCCAGTATCCCCCGGGCTGGGGCGTCTGGATCACCCCTCCACTTT.

This rearrangement joins TRBV15 to TRBJ2-7; 7 nucleotides line up with TRBD1. Germline V gene lookup returns CDR1 LNHNV and CDR2 YYDKDF (reference sequence). This CDR3 comprises 14 residues. With 3 bases clipped from V and 5 bases from J, the junction kept 7 bases outside the gene matches. CDR3: CATSSGQEIDEQYF. CDR3 coding DNA: TGTGCCACCAGCAGCGGACAGGAAATAGACGAGCAGTACTTC.

The CDR3 DNA reads as TGCGCCAGCAGCCAAGAAAGGGGGCAGGTCAATCAGCCCCAGCATTTT. Its translation is CASSQERGQVNQPQHF. The chain is built from TRBV4-3 and TRBJ1-5; 7 bases are shared with TRBD1. CDR3 length equals 16 residues. Germline V gives CDR1 LGHNA, CDR2 YSLEER. The trim removed 0 bases at V and 3 bases at J, leaving 5 bases unmatched.

V gene TRBV5-1 combines with J gene TRBJ2-1, with 8 bases that match TRBD2. The junction had 6 bases not matched to a gene; V was cut back by 4 bases and J by 9 bases. Per the germline V gene, CDR1 is SGHRS and CDR2 is YFSETQ. The CDR3 is 13 residues long. CDR3 sequence (DNA): TGCGCCAGCAGCCCCAGGACTAGCTTTGAGCAGTTCTTC. Its translation is CASSPRTSFEQFF.

This chain joins TRBV10-2 and TRBJ2-3, with 13 bases aligning to TRBD2. This CDR3 has 18 residues. Germline CDR1 is WSHSY and CDR2 is SAAADI. J was trimmed by 0 bases and V by 6 bases; bases with no gene match: 9. Here the CDR3 DNA reads TGCGCCAGCAGACCTACTAGCGGGAGGGCCGGGAGCACAGATACGCAGTATTTT. The encoded protein is CASRPTSGRAGSTDTQYF.

The chain has TRBV27 and TRBJ2-4; perhaps TRBD2 as D (5 bases). Trimming stripped 6 bases from V and 0 bases from J, with 12 bases between. The CDR3 contains 15 residues. Germline assignment: CDR1 MNHEY and CDR2 SMNVEV (reference sequence). The CDR3 reads CASRGEGEAKNIQYF. DNA for the CDR3: TGTGCCAGCAGGGGAGAGGGAGAAGCCAAAAACATTCAGTACTTC.

This clone was observed a handful of times. This chain connects TRBV11-3 to TRBJ2-3; weak D call: TRBD2 (5 bases). The CDR3 runs to 15 residues. Germline values: CDR1 SGHNT, CDR2 YENEEA. The germline V and J ends were trimmed by 0 bases and 2 bases, with 9 bases remaining between them. The CDR3 bases are TGTGCCAGCAGCTTAGAAGGGAGACCCACAGATACGCAGTATTTT. Its translation: CASSLEGRPTDTQYF. Full variable domain (missing parts from reference TRBV11-3 and TRBJ2-3): EAGVVQSPRYKIIEKKQPVAFWCNPISGHNTLYWYLQNLGQGPELLIRYENEEAVDDSQLPKDRFSAERLKGVDSTLKIQPAELGDSAVYLCASSLEGRPTDTQYFGPGTRLTVL.